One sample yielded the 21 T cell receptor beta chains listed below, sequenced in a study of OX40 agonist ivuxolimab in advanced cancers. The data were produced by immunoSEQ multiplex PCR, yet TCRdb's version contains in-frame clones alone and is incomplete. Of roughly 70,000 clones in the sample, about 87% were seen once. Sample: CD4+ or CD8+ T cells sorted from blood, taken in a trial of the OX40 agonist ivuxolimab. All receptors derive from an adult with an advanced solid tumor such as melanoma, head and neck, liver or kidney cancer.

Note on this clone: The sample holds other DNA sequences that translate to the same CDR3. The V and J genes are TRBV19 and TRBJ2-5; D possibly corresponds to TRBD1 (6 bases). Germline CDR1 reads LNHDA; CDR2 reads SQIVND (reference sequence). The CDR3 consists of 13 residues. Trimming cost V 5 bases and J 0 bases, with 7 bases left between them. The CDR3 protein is CASSGQNQETQYF. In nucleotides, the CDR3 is TGTGCCAGTAGTGGACAGAACCAAGAGACCCAGTACTTC.

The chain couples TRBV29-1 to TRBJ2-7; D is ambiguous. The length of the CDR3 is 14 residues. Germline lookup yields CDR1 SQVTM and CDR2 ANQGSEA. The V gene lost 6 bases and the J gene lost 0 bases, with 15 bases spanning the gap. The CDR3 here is CSVQRTASSYEQYF. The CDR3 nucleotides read TGCAGCGTCCAAAGGACGGCTAGCTCCTACGAGCAGTACTTC.

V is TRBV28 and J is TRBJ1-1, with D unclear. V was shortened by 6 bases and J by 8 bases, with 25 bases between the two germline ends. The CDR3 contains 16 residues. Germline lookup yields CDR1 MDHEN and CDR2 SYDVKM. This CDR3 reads CASSSTGITWNIEAFF. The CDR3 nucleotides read TGTGCCAGCAGCTCTACCGGGATTACCTGGAATATCGAAGCTTTCTTT.

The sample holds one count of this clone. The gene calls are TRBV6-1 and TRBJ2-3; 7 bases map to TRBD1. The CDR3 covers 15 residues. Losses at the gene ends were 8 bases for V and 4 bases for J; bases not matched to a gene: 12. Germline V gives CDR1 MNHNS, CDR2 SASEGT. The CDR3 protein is CASLPIRGRADTQYF. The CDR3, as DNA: TGTGCCAGCCTGCCCATAAGGGGGCGTGCAGATACGCAGTATTTT.

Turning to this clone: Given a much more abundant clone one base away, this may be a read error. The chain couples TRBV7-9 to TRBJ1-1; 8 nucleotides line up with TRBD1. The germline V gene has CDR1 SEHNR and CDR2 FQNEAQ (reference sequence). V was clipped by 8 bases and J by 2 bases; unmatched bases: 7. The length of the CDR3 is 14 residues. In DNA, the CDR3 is TGTGCCAGCGGCTGGGGACAGGCTAACACTGAAGCTTTCTTT. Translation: CASGWGQANTEAFF.

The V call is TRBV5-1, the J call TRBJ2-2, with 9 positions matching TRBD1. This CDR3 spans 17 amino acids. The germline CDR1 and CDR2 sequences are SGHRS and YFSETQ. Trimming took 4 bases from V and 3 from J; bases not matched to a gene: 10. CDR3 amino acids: CASSRITGGADTGELFF. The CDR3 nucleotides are TGCGCCAGCAGCCGGATTACAGGGGGCGCGGACACCGGGGAGCTGTTTTTT.

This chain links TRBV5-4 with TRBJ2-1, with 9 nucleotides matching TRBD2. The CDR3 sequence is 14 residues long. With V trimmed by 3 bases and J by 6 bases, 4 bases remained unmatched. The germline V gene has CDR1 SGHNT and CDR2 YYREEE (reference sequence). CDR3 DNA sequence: TGTGCCAGCAGCTGGCTAGCGGGATTCAATGAGCAGTTCTTC. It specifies CASSWLAGFNEQFF.

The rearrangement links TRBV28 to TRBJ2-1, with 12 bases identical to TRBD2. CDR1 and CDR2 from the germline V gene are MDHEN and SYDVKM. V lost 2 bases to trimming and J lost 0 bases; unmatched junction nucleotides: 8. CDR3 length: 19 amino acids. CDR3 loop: CASSLGGLAGGSSYNEQFF. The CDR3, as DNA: TGTGCCAGCAGTTTAGGAGGGCTAGCGGGAGGGAGCTCCTACAATGAGCAGTTCTTC. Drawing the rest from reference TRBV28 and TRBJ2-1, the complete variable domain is DVKVTQSSRYLVKRTGEKVFLECVQDMDHENMFWYRQDPGLGLRLIYFSYDVKMKEKGDIPEGYSVSREKKERFSLILESASTNQTSMYLCASSLGGLAGGSSYNEQFFGPGTRLTVL.

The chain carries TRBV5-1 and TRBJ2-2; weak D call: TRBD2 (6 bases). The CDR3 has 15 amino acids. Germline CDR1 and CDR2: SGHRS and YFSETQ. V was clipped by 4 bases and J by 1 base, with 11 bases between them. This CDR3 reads CASSRGTGNTGELFF. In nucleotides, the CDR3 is TGCGCCAGCAGCAGAGGGACTGGGAACACCGGGGAGCTGTTTTTT.

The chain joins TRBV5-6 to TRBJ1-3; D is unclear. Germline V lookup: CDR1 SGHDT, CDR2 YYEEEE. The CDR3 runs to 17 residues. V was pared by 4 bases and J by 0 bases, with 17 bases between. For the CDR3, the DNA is TGTGCCAGCAGCCTGGGCGAGACACGGCTCTCTGGAAACACCATATATTTT. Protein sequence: CASSLGETRLSGNTIYF. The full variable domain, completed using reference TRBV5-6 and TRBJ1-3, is DAGVTQSPTHLIKTRGQQVTLRCSPKSGHDTVSWYQQALGQGPQFIFQYYEEEERQRGNFPDRFSGHQFPNYSSELNVNALLLGDSALYLCASSLGETRLSGNTIYFGEGSWLTVV.

CDR3 protein: CASSVGGSGETQYF. DNA of the CDR3: TGTGCCAGCAGCGTAGGGGGCTCGGGAGAGACCCAGTACTTC. This chain connects TRBV9 to TRBJ2-5; TRBD1 is a possible D gene (5 bases). CDR1 and CDR2 from the germline V gene are SGDLS and YYNGEE. The CDR3 consists of 14 residues. Trimming stripped 0 bases from V and 4 bases from J, with 10 bases between.

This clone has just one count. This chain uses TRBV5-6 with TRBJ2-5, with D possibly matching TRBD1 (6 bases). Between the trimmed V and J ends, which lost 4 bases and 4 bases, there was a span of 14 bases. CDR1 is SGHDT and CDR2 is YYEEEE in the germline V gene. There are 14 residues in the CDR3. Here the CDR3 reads CASSRRDTRETQYF. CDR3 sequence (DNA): TGTGCCAGCAGCAGACGGGACACTCGAGAGACCCAGTACTTC.

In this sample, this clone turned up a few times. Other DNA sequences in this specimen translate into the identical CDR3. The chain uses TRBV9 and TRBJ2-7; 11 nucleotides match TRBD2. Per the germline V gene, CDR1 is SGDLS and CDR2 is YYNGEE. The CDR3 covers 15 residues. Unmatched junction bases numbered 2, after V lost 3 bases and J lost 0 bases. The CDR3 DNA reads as TGTGCCAGCAGCGCCGGGACTAGCGGCTCCTACGAGCAGTACTTC. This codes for CASSAGTSGSYEQYF.

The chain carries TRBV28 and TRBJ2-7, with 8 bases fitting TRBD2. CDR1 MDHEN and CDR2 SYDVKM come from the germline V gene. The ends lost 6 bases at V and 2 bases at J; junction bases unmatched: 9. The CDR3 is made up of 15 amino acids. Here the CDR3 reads CASRLSGSPTYEQYF. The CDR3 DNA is TGTGCCAGCAGACTAAGCGGGAGCCCCACCTACGAGCAGTACTTC.

The DNA of the CDR3 is TGTGCCAGTAGTATTGCGGACAGCCGTAATGAGCAGTTCTTC. It is translated as CASSIADSRNEQFF. The rearrangement uses TRBV19 and TRBJ2-1; weak D call: TRBD1 (6 bases). Germline V gene sequence: CDR1 LNHDA, CDR2 SQIVND (reference sequence). V was trimmed by 3 bases and J by 7 bases, leaving 13 bases between them. The CDR3 is made up of 14 amino acids.

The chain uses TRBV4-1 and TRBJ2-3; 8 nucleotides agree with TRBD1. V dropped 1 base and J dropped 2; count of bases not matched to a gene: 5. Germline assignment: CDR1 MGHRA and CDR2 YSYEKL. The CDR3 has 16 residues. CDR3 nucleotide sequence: TGCGCCAGCAGCCAAGTGGGCAGGGGGCCCACAGATACGCAGTATTTT. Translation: CASSQVGRGPTDTQYF.

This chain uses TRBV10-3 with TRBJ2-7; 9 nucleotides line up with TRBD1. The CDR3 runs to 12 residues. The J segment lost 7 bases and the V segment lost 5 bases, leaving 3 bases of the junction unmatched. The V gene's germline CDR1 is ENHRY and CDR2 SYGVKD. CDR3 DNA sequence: TGTGCCATCAGTACGACAGGGGGGGAGCAGTACTTC. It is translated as CAISTTGGEQYF.

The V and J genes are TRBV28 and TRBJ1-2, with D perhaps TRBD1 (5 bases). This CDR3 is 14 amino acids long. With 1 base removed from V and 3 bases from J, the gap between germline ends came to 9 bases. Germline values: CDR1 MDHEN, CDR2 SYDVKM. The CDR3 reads CASSLSGPYYGYTF. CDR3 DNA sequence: TGTGCCAGCAGTTTATCGGGACCTTACTATGGCTACACCTTC.

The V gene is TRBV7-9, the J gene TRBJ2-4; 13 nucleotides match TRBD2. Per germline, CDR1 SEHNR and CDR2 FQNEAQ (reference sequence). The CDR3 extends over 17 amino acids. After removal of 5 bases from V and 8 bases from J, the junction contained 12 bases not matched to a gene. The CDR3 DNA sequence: TGTGCCAGCAGCCCCGGGACTAGCGGGATCTCTCGGGACATTCAGTACTTC. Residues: CASSPGTSGISRDIQYF. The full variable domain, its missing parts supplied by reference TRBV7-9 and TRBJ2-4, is DTGVSQNPRHKITKRGQNVTFRCDPISEHNRLYWYRQTLGQGPEFLTYFQNEAQLEKSRLLSDRFSAERPKGSFSTLEIQRTEQGDSAMYLCASSPGTSGISRDIQYFGAGTRLSVL.

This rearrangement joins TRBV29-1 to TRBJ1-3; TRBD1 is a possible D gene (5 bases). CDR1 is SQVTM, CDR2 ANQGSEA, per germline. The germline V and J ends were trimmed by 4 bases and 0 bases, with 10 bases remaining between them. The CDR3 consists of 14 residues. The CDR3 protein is CSVAPTVSGNTIYF. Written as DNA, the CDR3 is TGCAGCGTTGCCCCGACAGTCTCTGGAAACACCATATATTTT.

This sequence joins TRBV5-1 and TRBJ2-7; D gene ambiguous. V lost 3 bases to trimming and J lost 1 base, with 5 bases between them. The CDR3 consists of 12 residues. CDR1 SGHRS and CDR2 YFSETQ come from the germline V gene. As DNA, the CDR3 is TGCGCCAGCAGCTCCGTTTCCTACGAGCAGTACTTC. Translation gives CASSSVSYEQYF.